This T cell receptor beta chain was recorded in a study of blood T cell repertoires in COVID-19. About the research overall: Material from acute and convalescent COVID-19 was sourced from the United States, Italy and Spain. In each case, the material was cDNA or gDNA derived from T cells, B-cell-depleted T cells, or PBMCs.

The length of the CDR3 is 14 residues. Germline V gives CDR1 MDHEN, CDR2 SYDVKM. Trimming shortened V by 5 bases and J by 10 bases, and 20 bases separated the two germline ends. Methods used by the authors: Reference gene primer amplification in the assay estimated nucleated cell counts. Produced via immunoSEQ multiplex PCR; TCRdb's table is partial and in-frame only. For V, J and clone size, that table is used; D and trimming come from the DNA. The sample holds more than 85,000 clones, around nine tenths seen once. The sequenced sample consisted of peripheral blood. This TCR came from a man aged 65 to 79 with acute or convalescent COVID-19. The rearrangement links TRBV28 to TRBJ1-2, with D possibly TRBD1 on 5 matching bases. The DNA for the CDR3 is TGTGCCAGCAGTCGGGGAGGGGTACGAAATGTCTACACCTTC. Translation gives CASSRGGVRNVYTF.